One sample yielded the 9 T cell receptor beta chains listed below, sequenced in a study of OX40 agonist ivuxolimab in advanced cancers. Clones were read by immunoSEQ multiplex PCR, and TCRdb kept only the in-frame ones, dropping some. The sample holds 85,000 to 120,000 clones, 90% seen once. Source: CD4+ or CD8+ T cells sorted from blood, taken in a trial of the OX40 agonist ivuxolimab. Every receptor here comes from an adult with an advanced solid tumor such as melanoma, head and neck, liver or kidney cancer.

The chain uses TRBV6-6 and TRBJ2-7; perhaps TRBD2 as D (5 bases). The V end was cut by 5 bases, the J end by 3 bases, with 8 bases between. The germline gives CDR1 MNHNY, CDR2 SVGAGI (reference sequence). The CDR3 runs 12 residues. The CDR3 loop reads CASSDGIYEQYF. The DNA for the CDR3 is TGTGCCAGCAGTGACGGGATCTACGAGCAGTACTTC.

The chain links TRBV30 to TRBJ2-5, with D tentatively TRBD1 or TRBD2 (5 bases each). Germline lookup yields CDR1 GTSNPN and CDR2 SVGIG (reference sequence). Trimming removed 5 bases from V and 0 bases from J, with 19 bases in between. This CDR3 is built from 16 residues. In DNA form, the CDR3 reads TGTGCCTGGCGCCTAAAGGGACGGCCGTACCAAGAGACCCAGTACTTC. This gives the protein CAWRLKGRPYQETQYF.

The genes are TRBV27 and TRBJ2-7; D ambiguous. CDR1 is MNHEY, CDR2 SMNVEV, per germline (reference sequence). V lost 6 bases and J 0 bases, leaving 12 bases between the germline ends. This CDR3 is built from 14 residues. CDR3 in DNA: TGTGCCAGCAGCGGACGGATGAGCTCCTACGAGCAGTACTTC. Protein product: CASSGRMSSYEQYF.

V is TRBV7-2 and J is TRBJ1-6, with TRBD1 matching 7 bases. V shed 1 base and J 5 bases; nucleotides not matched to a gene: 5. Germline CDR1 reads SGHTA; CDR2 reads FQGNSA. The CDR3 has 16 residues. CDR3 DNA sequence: TGTGCCAGCAGCTTAGTGGGACAGATACATAATTCACCCCTCCACTTT. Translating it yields CASSLVGQIHNSPLHF.

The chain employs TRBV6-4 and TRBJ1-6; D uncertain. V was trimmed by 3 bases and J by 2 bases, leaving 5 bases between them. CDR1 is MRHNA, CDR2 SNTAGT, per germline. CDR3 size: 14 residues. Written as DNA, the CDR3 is TGTGCCAGCAGTGAGGGAACCTATAATTCACCCCTCCACTTT. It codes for CASSEGTYNSPLHF.

The CDR3 is CASSPTYGWTDTQYF. In nucleotides, the CDR3 is TGCGCCAGCAGCCCTACGTACGGGTGGACAGATACGCAGTATTTT. The rearrangement joins TRBV4-3 to TRBJ2-3; D uncertain. V lost 4 bases and J 3 bases, leaving 14 bases between the germline ends. The CDR3 spans 15 residues. The germline V gene has CDR1 LGHNA and CDR2 YSLEER.

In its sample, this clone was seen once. In DNA form, the CDR3 reads TGCGCCAGCAGCCCCCAAGGGCGACAGGGAAGTAGCTATGGCTACACCTTC. Translation gives CASSPQGRQGSSYGYTF. The rearrangement uses TRBV4-3 and TRBJ1-2; 7 bases are a match to TRBD1. Germline V gives CDR1 LGHNA, CDR2 YSLEER. Germline trimming cut 4 bases from V and 4 bases from J; bases unmatched to any gene: 15. This CDR3 spans 17 amino acids.

The CDR3, as DNA: TGTGCCAGCAGCGTGGCCCCCCAAGAGACCCAGTACTTC. The encoded protein is CASSVAPQETQYF. This rearrangement joins TRBV7-2 to TRBJ2-5, with no clear D. This CDR3 has 13 amino acids. CDR1 is SGHTA and CDR2 is FQGNSA in the germline V gene. V was pared by 5 bases and J by 1 base, with 8 bases between.

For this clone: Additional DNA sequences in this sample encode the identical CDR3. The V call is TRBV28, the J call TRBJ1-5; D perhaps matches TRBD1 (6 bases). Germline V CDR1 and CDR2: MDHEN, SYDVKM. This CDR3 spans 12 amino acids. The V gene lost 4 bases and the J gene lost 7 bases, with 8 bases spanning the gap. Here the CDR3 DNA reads TGTGCCAGCAGTTCGCAGGGGCAGCCCCAGCATTTT. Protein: CASSSQGQPQHF.